Shown below are 9 T cell receptor beta chains from a single sample sequenced in a study of T cell changes during pregnancy in multiple sclerosis. Only in-frame clones appear in the TCRdb table, and some are missing; sequencing was by immunoSEQ multiplex PCR. Found here are 65,000 to 95,000 clones, approximately 91% of them singletons; the top ten hold around 1.8%. Sequenced here: peripheral blood, sampled before pregnancy. The receptors derive from a female donor with multiple sclerosis, enrolled in a pregnancy study.

The rearrangement uses TRBV4-1 and TRBJ2-7; weak D call: TRBD1 (6 bases). CDR1 is MGHRA, CDR2 YSYEKL, per germline. The V and J ends lost 0 bases and 6 bases respectively, with 15 bases between them. The CDR3 runs 15 residues. The CDR3 region is CASSQDGTKLSEQYF. The CDR3 DNA reads TGCGCCAGCAGCCAAGACGGGACAAAACTTAGCGAGCAGTACTTC.

CDR3 loop: CASSYVPGADSPLHF. The DNA for the CDR3 is TGTGCCAGCAGTTACGTCCCAGGGGCAGATTCACCCCTCCACTTT. The chain joins TRBV6-5 to TRBJ1-6, with a possible D match to TRBD1 (6 bases). This CDR3 is 15 amino acids long. Trimming removed 2 bases at V and 8 bases at J, with 13 bases between. The V gene's germline CDR1 is MNHEY and CDR2 SVGAGI.

V and J are TRBV25-1 and TRBJ1-3; D unclear. The V end was cut by 6 bases, the J end by 3 bases, with 12 bases between. The CDR3 has 14 amino acids. Germline CDR1 MGHDK, CDR2 SYGVNS. The CDR3 DNA is TGTGCCAGCAGGAAGACGGGGAATGGAAACACCATATATTTT. It yields the protein CASRKTGNGNTIYF.

The chain couples TRBV19 to TRBJ2-2; 9 bases align to TRBD1. The J segment lost 6 bases and the V segment lost 9 bases, leaving 5 bases of the junction unmatched. The CDR3 contains 13 residues. CDR1 LNHDA and CDR2 SQIVND come from the germline V gene (reference sequence). For the CDR3, the DNA is TGTGCCAGCGGGACAGGGCTCTCCGGGGAGCTGTTTTTT. Amino acids: CASGTGLSGELFF. Full variable domain (missing parts from reference TRBV19 and TRBJ2-2): DGGITQSPKYLFRKEGQNVTLSCEQNLNHDAMYWYRQDPGQGLRLIYYSQIVNDFQKGDIAEGYSVSREKKESFPLTVTSAQKNPTAFYLCASGTGLSGELFFGEGSRLTVL.

The chain has TRBV7-3 and TRBJ1-2, with TRBD1 as a possible D gene (5 bases). The CDR3 has 13 residues. V lost 0 bases and J 7 bases, leaving 9 bases between the germline ends. Germline CDR1 and CDR2: SGHTA and FQGTGA. The CDR3 nucleotides read TGTGCCAGCAGCTTAACGTCAGGGTTTGGCTACACCTTC. It encodes CASSLTSGFGYTF.

The chain has TRBV11-2 and TRBJ1-1; unclear D gene. V was clipped by 4 bases and J by 4 bases, with 16 bases between them. The CDR3 extends over 15 amino acids. Germline V lookup: CDR1 SGHAT, CDR2 FQNNGV. The CDR3 region is CASSSKSGLGTEAFF. The DNA for the CDR3 is TGTGCCAGCAGCTCCAAAAGCGGGCTGGGCACTGAAGCTTTCTTT.

This clone was picked up one time. The V and J genes are TRBV29-1 and TRBJ2-1; TRBD1 matches 9 bases. Germline V gene lookup returns CDR1 SQVTM and CDR2 ANQGSEA. Trimming at V came to 0 bases and at J to 7 bases, leaving 10 bases not matched to a gene. The CDR3 has 16 amino acids. CDR3 protein: CSVEDHTGGEGNEQFF. The CDR3 DNA sequence: TGCAGCGTTGAAGATCACACAGGGGGCGAGGGTAATGAGCAGTTCTTC.

The chain is built from TRBV5-1 and TRBJ2-1; 8 nucleotides agree with TRBD2. J lost 6 bases, V lost 3 bases, and 8 bases had no gene match. This CDR3 has 15 residues. Germline V CDR1 and CDR2: SGHRS, YFSETQ. The CDR3 DNA follows: TGCGCCAGCAGCTATAGCGGGGCCAGCCCCAATGAGCAGTTCTTC. The encoded protein is CASSYSGASPNEQFF.

This chain uses TRBV30 with TRBJ2-7; 11 bases fit TRBD1. Germline V CDR1 and CDR2: GTSNPN, SVGIG (reference sequence). The length of the CDR3 is 14 residues. The V and J ends lost 3 bases and 2 bases, in that order; junction bases with no gene match: 3. This CDR3 reads CAWSRTGGPYEQYF. CDR3 bases: TGTGCCTGGAGCCGGACAGGGGGCCCCTACGAGCAGTACTTC.